This T cell receptor (beta chain) is from a study of blood T cell repertoires in COVID-19. Study in general: Samples taken during acute and convalescent COVID-19 were collected in the United States, Italy and Spain. The cDNA or gDNA used as material had been derived from T cells, B-cell-depleted T cells, or PBMCs.

The protocol was immunoSEQ multiplex PCR, while the TCRdb copy is restricted to in-frame clones and leaves out a portion. The profile shows some 68,000 clones, less than 95% of them singletons. In Seattle, patients joined the study during active infection and were tracked longitudinally. This clone is a singleton in its sample. CDR1 is ENHRY and CDR2 is SYGVKD in the germline V gene. This CDR3 has 14 amino acids. Trimming pared 7 bases from V and 6 bases from J, leaving 15 bases between. The sequence came from a man over 45 with COVID-19, enrolled during active disease. Sequencing was done on a sample of peripheral blood. This chain connects TRBV10-3 to TRBJ2-2; tentatively, D is TRBD1 (6 bases). The CDR3 DNA reads as TGTGCCATCACCCCACAGGGAAATGCCGGGGAGCTGTTTTTT. The encoded protein is CAITPQGNAGELFF.